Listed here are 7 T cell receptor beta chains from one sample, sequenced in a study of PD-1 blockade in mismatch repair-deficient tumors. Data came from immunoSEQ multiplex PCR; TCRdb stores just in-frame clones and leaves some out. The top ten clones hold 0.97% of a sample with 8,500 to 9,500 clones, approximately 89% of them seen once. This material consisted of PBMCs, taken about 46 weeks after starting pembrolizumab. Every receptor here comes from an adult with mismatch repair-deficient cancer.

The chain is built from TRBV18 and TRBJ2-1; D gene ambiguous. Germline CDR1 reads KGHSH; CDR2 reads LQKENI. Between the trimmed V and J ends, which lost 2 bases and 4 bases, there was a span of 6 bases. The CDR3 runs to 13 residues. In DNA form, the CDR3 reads TGTGCCAGCTCACCAACCGAGTACAATGAGCAGTTCTTC. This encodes CASSPTEYNEQFF.

For the CDR3, the DNA is TGTGCCAGCAGAACTCTAAGTACAGGTTCGAACTATGGCTACACCTTC. Translating it yields CASRTLSTGSNYGYTF. The chain combines TRBV28 with TRBJ1-2, with a possible D match to TRBD1 (5 bases). CDR1 is MDHEN, CDR2 SYDVKM, per germline. V was shortened by 6 bases and J by 2 bases, with 19 bases between the two germline ends. CDR3 length: 16 amino acids.

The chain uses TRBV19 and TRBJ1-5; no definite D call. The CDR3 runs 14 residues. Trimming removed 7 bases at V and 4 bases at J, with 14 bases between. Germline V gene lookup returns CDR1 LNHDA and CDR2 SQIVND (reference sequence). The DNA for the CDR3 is TGTGCCAGTATGCCCCGAGGATCAAATCAGCCCCAGCATTTT. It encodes CASMPRGSNQPQHF.

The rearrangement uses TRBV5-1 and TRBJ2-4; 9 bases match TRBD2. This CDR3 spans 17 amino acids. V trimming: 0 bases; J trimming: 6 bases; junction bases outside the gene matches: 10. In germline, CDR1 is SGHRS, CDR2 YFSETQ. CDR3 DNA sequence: TGCGCCAGCAGCTTGGCCAGGGCTAGCGGGACGGGAAACATTCAGTACTTC. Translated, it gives CASSLARASGTGNIQYF.

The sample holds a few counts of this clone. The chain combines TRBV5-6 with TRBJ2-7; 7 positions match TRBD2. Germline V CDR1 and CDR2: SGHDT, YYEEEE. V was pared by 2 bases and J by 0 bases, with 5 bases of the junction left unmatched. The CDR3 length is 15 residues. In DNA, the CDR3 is TGTGCCAGCAGCTTCTGGCTAGCGGCCTCCTACGAGCAGTACTTC. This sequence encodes CASSFWLAASYEQYF. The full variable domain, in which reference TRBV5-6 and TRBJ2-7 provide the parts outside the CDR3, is DAGVTQSPTHLIKTRGQQVTLRCSPKSGHDTVSWYQQALGQGPQFIFQYYEEEERQRGNFPDRFSGHQFPNYSSELNVNALLLGDSALYLCASSFWLAASYEQYFGPGTRLTVT.

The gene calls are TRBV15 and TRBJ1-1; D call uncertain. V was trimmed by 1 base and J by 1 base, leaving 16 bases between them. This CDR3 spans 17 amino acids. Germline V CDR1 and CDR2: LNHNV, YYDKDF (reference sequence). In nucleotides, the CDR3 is TGTGCCACCAGCAGAGGCCACATGCTGACACCGAACACTGAAGCTTTCTTT. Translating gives CATSRGHMLTPNTEAFF. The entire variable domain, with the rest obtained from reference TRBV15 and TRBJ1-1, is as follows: DAMVIQNPRYQVTQFGKPVTLSCSQTLNHNVMYWYQQKSSQAPKLLFHYYDKDFNNEADTPDNFQSRRPNTSFCFLDIRSPGLGDTAMYLCATSRGHMLTPNTEAFFGQGTRLTVV.

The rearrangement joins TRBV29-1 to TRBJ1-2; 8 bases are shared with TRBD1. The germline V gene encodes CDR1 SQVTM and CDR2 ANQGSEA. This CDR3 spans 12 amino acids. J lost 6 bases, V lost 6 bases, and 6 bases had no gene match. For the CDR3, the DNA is TGCAGCGTGAGAGGACAGGGTCATGGCTACACCTTC. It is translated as CSVRGQGHGYTF.